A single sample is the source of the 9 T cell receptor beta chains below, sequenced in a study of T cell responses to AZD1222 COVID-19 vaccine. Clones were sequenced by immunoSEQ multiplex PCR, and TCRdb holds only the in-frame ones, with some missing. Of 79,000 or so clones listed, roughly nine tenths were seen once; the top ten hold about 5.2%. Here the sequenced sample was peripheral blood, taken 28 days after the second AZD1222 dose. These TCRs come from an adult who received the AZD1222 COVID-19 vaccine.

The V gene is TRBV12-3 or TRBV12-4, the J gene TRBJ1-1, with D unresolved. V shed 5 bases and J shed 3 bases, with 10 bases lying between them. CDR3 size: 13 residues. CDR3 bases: TGTGCCAGCAGTCCCCGACGGGACACTGAAGCTTTCTTT. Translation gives CASSPRRDTEAFF.

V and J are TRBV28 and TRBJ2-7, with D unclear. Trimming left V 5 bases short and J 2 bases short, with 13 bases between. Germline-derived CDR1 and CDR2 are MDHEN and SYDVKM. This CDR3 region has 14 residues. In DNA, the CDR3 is TGTGCCAGCAGTCCTCCGACCACCCCCTACGAGCAGTACTTC. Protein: CASSPPTTPYEQYF.

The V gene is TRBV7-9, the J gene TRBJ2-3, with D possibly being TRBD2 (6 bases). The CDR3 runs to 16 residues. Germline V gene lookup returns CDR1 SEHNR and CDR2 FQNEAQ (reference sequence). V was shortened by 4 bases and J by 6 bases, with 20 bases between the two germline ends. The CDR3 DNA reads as TGTGCCAGCAGCTCGGTCTTTGGGGAGGCTCCTGATACGCAGTATTTT. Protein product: CASSSVFGEAPDTQYF.

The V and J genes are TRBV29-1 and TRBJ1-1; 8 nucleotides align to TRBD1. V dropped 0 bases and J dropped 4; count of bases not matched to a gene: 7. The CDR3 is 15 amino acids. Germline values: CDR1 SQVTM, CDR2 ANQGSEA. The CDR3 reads CSVEDRQGLGTEAFF. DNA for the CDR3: TGCAGCGTTGAAGACCGACAGGGGTTGGGCACTGAAGCTTTCTTT.

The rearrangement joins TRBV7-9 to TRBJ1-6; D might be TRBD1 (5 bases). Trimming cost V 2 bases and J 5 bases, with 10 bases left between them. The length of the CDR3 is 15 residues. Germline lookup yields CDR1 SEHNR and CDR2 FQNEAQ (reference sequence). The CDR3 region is CASSLYRTHNSPLHF. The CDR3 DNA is TGTGCCAGCAGCTTATATCGGACACATAATTCACCCCTCCACTTT.

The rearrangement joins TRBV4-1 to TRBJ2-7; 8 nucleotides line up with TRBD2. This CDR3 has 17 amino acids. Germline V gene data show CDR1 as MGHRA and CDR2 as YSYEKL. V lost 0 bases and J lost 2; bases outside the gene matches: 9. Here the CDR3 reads CASSQDPGREPTYEQYV. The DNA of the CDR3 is TGCGCCAGCAGCCAAGATCCCGGGAGGGAACCAACCTACGAGCAGTACGTC.

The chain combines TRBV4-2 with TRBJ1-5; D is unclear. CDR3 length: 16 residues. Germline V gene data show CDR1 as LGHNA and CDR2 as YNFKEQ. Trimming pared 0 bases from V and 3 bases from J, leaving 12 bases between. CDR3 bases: TGTGCCAGCAGCCAAGATCCGGACCGAGCCAATCAGCCCCAGCATTTT. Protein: CASSQDPDRANQPQHF.

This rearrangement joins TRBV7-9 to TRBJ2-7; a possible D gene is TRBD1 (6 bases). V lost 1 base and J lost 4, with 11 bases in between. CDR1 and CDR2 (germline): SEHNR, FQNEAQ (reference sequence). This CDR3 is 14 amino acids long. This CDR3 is CASSLGGLLYEQYF. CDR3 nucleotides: TGTGCCAGCAGCTTAGGGGGGCTCCTTTACGAGCAGTACTTC.

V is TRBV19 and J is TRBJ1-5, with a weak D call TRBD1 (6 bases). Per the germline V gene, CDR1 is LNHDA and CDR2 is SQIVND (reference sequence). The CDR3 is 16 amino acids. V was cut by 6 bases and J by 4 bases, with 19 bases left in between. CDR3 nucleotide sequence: TGTGCCAGTAGCACACCTACAGGGATGGGGAATCAGCCCCAGCATTTT. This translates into CASSTPTGMGNQPQHF.